A selection of T cell receptor beta chains follows, all from one sample in a study of beta chain features in type 1 diabetes. Some clones are missing from TCRdb's copy, which holds only in-frame ones; the method was immunoSEQ multiplex PCR. The table has some 900,000 clones, 15% to 20% seen once. Sequenced sample: naive CD4+ T cells from blood. The receptor set was obtained from a woman younger than 35 in good health. CDR3s include the opening cysteine and the closing phenylalanine or tryptophan. D genes are given only for firm matches. A row's size may be missing; if present it is once, few, many or a size class.

J: TRBJ2-1; D: TRBD2; size: -; V: TRBV15; DNA: TGTGCCACCAGCAGAGACCTAGCGGCGGGAAATGAGCAGTTCTTC; CDR3: CATSRDLAAGNEQFF
J: TRBJ2-1; D: TRBD2; size: -; V: TRBV7-8; DNA: TGTGCCAGCAGCTTAGCCGCAGCGGGAACCTGGAATGAGCAGTTCTTC; CDR3: CASSLAAAGTWNEQFF
J: TRBJ2-2; D: TRBD2; size: few; V: TRBV9; DNA: TGTGCCAGCAGCGGGACTAGTTCCGGGGAGCTGTTTTTT; CDR3: CASSGTSSGELFF
J: TRBJ1-3; D: -; size: -; V: TRBV7-9; DNA: TGTGCCAGCAGCTTAGAGAAAAACACCATATATTTT; CDR3: CASSLEKNTIYF
J: TRBJ2-4; D: -; size: few; V: TRBV18; DNA: TGTGCCAGCTCACCAGTGGGCATCCTAGCCAAAAACATTCAGTACTTC; CDR3: CASSPVGILAKNIQYF
J: TRBJ2-7; D: TRBD2; size: -; V: TRBV5-1; DNA: TGCGCCAGCAGCTACCAAGCGGGAGGGCCGTTCGGTATCTACGAGCAGTACTTC; CDR3: CASSYQAGGPFGIYEQYF
J: TRBJ1-1; D: -; size: -; V: TRBV29-1; DNA: TGCAGCGTTGGGCGACCCACCCGGAGGACTGAAGCTTTCTTT; CDR3: CSVGRPTRRTEAFF
J: TRBJ2-5; D: TRBD2; size: -; V: TRBV5-1; DNA: TGCGCCAGCAGCTTCGGACTAGCGGTCCAAGAGACCCAGTACTTC; CDR3: CASSFGLAVQETQYF
J: TRBJ2-2; D: -; size: -; V: TRBV27; DNA: TGTGCCAGCAGTTTAATTCTAGAAGGTACCGGGGAGCTGTTTTTT; CDR3: CASSLILEGTGELFF
J: TRBJ1-4; D: -; size: -; V: TRBV7-2; DNA: TGTGCCAGCAGCTTCGACAGCTCCTATGAAAAACTGTTTTTT; CDR3: CASSFDSSYEKLFF
J: TRBJ1-1; D: TRBD1; size: -; V: TRBV19; DNA: TGTGCCAGTAGTCTTTCAGACAGGGTCAACACTGAAGCTTTCTTT; CDR3: CASSLSDRVNTEAFF
J: TRBJ2-7; D: TRBD2; size: once; V: TRBV28; DNA: TGTGCCAGCAGTTTATACGCTAGCGGGAGTTGGTACGAGCAGTACTTC; CDR3: CASSLYASGSWYEQYF
J: TRBJ2-7; D: -; size: -; V: TRBV20-1; DNA: TGCAGTGCGAACCGGGGGTACGAGCAGTACTTC; CDR3: CSANRGYEQYF
J: TRBJ2-1; D: -; size: -; V: TRBV2; DNA: TGTGCCAGCAGGCTAGCGAGCTACAATGAGCAGTTCTTC; CDR3: CASRLASYNEQFF
J: TRBJ2-1; D: -; size: few; V: TRBV29-1; DNA: TGCAGCGTTGCGGCCCGGTCAAGAGCGAGTGAGCAGTTCTTC; CDR3: CSVAARSRASEQFF
J: TRBJ2-7; D: -; size: -; V: TRBV6-6; DNA: TGTGCCAGCAGTCCGCAGGACGAGCAGTACTTC; CDR3: CASSPQDEQYF
J: TRBJ2-7; D: -; size: few; V: TRBV10-3; DNA: TGTGCCATCAGTGGGGGGGCTGACGAGCAGTACTTC; CDR3: CAISGGADEQYF
J: TRBJ2-1; D: TRBD2; size: -; V: TRBV4-2; DNA: TGTGCCAGCAGCCAAGGACTAGCGGGAGCCTACAATGAGCAGTTCTTC; CDR3: CASSQGLAGAYNEQFF
J: TRBJ1-1; D: -; size: -; V: TRBV10-3; DNA: TGTGCCATCAATCGAGAGGTGAACACTGAAGCTTTCTTT; CDR3: CAINREVNTEAFF
J: TRBJ2-7; D: TRBD1; size: -; V: TRBV7-9; DNA: TGTGCCAGCAGCAGACAGGGATTCTCCTACGAGCAGTACTTC; CDR3: CASSRQGFSYEQYF
J: TRBJ2-1; D: -; size: -; V: TRBV14; DNA: TGTGCCAGCAGCCGCACGTGGGGGGACTACAATGAGCAGTTCTTC; CDR3: CASSRTWGDYNEQFF
J: TRBJ2-7; D: -; size: -; V: TRBV7-8; DNA: TGTGCCAGCAACCTTAACGGGAGAGGTCTGCGAATCTACGAGCAGTACTTC; CDR3: CASNLNGRGLRIYEQYF
J: TRBJ2-7; D: -; size: few; V: TRBV10-2; DNA: TGCGCCAGCAGTGGAGTTTTTCCCTACGAGCAGTACTTC; CDR3: CASSGVFPYEQYF
J: TRBJ2-5; D: -; size: few; V: TRBV13; DNA: TGTGCCAGCAGCCGTGGAGGGGGGACCCAGTACTTC; CDR3: CASSRGGGTQYF
J: TRBJ2-5; D: TRBD1; size: -; V: TRBV7-2; DNA: TGTGCCAGCAGCCTCCGGGCCGGGGACAGGGTATCTGAGACCCAGTACTTC; CDR3: CASSLRAGDRVSETQYF
J: TRBJ2-3; D: TRBD1; size: few; V: TRBV25-1; DNA: TGTGCCAGCAGTGAATATACACAGGGGCACACAGATACGCAGTATTTT; CDR3: CASSEYTQGHTDTQYF
J: TRBJ2-1; D: -; size: -; V: TRBV5-4; DNA: TGTGCCAGCAGTAAGGAAAATTCCTACAATGAGCAGTTCTTC; CDR3: CASSKENSYNEQFF
J: TRBJ1-1; D: -; size: -; V: TRBV9; DNA: TGTGCCAGCAGCGTATCCGGCAGGGGCGGTACTGAAGCTTTCTTT; CDR3: CASSVSGRGGTEAFF
J: TRBJ2-3; D: -; size: -; V: TRBV5-4; DNA: TGCGCCAGCAGCCAAGATACTGCGGGCACAGATACGCAGTATTTT; CDR3: CASSQDTAGTDTQYF
J: TRBJ2-7; D: -; size: few; V: TRBV6-1; DNA: TGTGCCAGCAGTGAACAGCGAGGAGGCGGCGAGCAGTACTTC; CDR3: CASSEQRGGGEQYF
J: TRBJ2-5; D: -; size: few; V: TRBV29-1; DNA: TGCAGCGGGGAGATAGGGGGCCAAGAGACCCAGTACTTC; CDR3: CSGEIGGQETQYF
J: TRBJ2-1; D: -; size: -; V: TRBV7-2; DNA: TGTGCCAGCAGCTTGACGAGGGAGGTCGGGCAGTTCTTC; CDR3: CASSLTREVGQFF
J: TRBJ2-3; D: -; size: few; V: TRBV5-4; DNA: TGTGCCAGCAGCTTTTATGCATTGGGTGATACGCAGTATTTT; CDR3: CASSFYALGDTQYF
J: TRBJ2-1; D: -; size: -; V: TRBV29-1; DNA: TGCAGCGTTGATGGGCTAGCGCTATCCTACAATGAGCAGTTCTTC; CDR3: CSVDGLALSYNEQFF
J: TRBJ1-6; D: -; size: once; V: TRBV6-1; DNA: TGTGCCAGCAGTACAGAAGGGAATTCACCCCTCCACTTT; CDR3: CASSTEGNSPLHF
J: TRBJ1-1; D: -; size: -; V: TRBV28; DNA: TGTGCCAGCAGACCAGACAGGTTGAACACTGAAGCTTTCTTT; CDR3: CASRPDRLNTEAFF
J: TRBJ1-4; D: TRBD1; size: few; V: TRBV10-3; DNA: TGTGCCATCAGTTCCGGGACAGGGCTGTTTTTT; CDR3: CAISSGTGLFF
J: TRBJ2-3; D: -; size: -; V: TRBV4-3; DNA: TGCGCCAGCAGCCAAGATCTCTTAAGCCTCCTTTCTAGCACAGATACGCAGTATTTT; CDR3: CASSQDLLSLLSSTDTQYF
J: TRBJ2-3; D: TRBD2; size: -; V: TRBV9; DNA: TGTGCCAGCAGCGTATCTAGCGGGAGCACAGATACGCAGTATTTT; CDR3: CASSVSSGSTDTQYF
J: TRBJ1-1; D: -; size: -; V: TRBV19; DNA: TGTGCCAGTAGTACCCAAACACCCGAAGCTTTCTTT; CDR3: CASSTQTPEAFF
J: TRBJ2-7; D: -; size: -; V: TRBV18; DNA: TGTGCCAGCTCATCGAGCACCAGGTTCTACGAGCAGTACTTC; CDR3: CASSSSTRFYEQYF
J: TRBJ2-5; D: TRBD1; size: few; V: TRBV7-9; DNA: TGTGCCAGCAGCCCCAAGGACAGGGAGGTGGAGACCCAGTACTTC; CDR3: CASSPKDREVETQYF
J: TRBJ2-2; D: -; size: few; V: TRBV4-2; DNA: TGTGCCAGCAGCCTCCACTCGGCGGGGGCTTCGGGGACCGGGGAGCTGTTTTTT; CDR3: CASSLHSAGASGTGELFF
J: TRBJ2-7; D: -; size: -; V: TRBV7-8; DNA: TGTGCCAGCAGTCCCTGGGGGGACTCCTACGAGCAGTACTTC; CDR3: CASSPWGDSYEQYF
J: TRBJ2-5; D: TRBD2; size: few; V: TRBV15; DNA: TGTGCCACCAGCAGAGAGGCTAGCGGGGTCCAAGAGACCCAGTACTTC; CDR3: CATSREASGVQETQYF